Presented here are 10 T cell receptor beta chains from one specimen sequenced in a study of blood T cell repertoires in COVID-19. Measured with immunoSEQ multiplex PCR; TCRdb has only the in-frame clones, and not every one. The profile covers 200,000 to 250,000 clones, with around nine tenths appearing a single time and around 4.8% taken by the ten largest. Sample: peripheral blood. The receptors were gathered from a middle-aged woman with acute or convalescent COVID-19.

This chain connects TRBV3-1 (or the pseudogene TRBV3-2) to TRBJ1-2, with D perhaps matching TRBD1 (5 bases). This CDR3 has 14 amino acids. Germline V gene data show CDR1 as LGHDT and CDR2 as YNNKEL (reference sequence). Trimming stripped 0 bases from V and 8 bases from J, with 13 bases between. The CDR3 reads CASSQDPGIIGYTF. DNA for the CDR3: TGTGCCAGCAGCCAAGACCCAGGGATTATCGGCTACACCTTC.

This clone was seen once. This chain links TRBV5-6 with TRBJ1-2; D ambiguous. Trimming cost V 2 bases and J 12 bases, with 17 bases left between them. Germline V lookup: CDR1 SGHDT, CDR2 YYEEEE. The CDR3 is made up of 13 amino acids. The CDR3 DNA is TGTGCCAGCAGCTTACTCGGCGGCTTAATCCACACCTTC. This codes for CASSLLGGLIHTF.

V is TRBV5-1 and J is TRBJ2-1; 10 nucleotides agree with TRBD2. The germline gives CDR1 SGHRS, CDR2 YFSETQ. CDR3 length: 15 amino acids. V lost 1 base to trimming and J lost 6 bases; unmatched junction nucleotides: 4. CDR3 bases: TGCGCCAGCAGCTTGCAGCGGGGGGGCCCCAATGAGCAGTTCTTC. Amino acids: CASSLQRGGPNEQFF.

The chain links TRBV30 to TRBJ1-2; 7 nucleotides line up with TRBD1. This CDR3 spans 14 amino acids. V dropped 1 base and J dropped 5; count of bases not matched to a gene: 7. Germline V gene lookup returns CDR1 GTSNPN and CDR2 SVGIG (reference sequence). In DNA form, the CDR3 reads TGTGCCTGGAGTGGGAAGGGGGCGAGGTATGGCTACACCTTC. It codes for CAWSGKGARYGYTF.

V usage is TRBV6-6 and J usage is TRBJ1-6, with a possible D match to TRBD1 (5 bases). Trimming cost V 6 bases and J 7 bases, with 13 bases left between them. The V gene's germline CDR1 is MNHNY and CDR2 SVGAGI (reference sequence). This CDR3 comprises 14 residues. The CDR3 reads CASRTREGNSPLHF. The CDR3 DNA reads TGTGCCAGCAGGACCAGGGAGGGGAATTCACCCCTCCACTTT.

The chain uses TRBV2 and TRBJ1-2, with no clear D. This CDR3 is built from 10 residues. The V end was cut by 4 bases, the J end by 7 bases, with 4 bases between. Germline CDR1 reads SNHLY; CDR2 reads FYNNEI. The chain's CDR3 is CASSGVGYTF. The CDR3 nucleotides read TGTGCCAGCAGTGGCGTTGGCTACACCTTC.

The CDR3 nucleotides are TGCGCCAGCAGTGACTACAGGGCCACAGATACGCAGTATTTT. As protein: CASSDYRATDTQYF. The chain recombines TRBV10-1 with TRBJ2-3; D perhaps matches TRBD1 (6 bases). Trimming cost V 3 bases and J 2 bases, with 9 bases left between them. The CDR3 contains 14 residues. CDR1 is WNHNN, CDR2 SYGVQD, per germline (reference sequence).

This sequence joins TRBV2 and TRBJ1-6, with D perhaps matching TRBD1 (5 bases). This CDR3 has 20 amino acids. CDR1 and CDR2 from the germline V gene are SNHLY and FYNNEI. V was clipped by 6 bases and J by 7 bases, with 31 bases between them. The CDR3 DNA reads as TGTGCCAGCAGCCGGCAACCCGGACACGGCTCACACAACATCAATTCACCCCTCCACTTT. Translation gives CASSRQPGHGSHNINSPLHF.

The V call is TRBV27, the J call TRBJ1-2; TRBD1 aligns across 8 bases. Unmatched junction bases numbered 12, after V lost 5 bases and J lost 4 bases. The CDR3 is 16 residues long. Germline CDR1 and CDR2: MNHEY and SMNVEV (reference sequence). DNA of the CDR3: TGTGCCAGCAGTCCGGGAACAGGGGGGGATGTCTATGGCTACACCTTC. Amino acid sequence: CASSPGTGGDVYGYTF.

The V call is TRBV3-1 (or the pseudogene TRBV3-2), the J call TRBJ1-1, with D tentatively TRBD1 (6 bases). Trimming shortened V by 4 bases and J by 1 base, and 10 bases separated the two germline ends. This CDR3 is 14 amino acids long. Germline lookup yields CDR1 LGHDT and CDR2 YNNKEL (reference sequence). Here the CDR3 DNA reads TGTGCCAGCAGCCCAGGGGCATCGAACACTGAAGCTTTCTTT. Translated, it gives CASSPGASNTEAFF.